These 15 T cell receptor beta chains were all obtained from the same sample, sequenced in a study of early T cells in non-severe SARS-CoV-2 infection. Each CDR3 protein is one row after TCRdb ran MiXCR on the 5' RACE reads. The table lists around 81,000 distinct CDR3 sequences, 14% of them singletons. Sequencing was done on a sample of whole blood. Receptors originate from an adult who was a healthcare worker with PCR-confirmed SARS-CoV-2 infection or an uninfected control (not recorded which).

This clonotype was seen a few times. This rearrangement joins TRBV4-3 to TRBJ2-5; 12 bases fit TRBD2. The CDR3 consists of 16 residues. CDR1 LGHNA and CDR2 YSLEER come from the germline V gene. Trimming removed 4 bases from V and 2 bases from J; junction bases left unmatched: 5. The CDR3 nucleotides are TGCGCCAGCAGCCTAGGACTAGCGGGGCAACAAGAGACCCAGTACTTC. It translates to CASSLGLAGQQETQYF.

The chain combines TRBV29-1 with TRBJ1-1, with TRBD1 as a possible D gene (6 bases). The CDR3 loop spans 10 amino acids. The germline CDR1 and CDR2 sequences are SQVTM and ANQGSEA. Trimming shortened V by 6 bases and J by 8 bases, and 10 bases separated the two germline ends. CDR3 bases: TGCAGCGTCTCGGACAGCGAAGCTTTCTTT. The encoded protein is CSVSDSEAFF.

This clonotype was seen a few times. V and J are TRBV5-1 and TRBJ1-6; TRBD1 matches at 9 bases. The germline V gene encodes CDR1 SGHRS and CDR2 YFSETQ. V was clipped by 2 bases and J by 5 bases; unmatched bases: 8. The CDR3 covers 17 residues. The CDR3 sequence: CASSLHGQGLNNSPLHF. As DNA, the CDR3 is TGCGCCAGCAGCTTACATGGACAGGGGCTAAATAATTCACCCCTCCACTTT.

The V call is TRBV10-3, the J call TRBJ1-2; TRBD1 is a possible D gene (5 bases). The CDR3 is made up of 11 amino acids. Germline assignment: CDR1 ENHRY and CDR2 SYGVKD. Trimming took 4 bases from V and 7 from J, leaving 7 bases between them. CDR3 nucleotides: TGTGCCATCAGTGCGGGGGGTGGCTACACCTTC. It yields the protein CAISAGGGYTF.

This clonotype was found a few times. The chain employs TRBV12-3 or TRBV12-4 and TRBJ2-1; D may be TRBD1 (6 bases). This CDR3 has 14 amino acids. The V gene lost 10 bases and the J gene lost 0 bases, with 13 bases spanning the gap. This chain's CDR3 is CATRGQPSYNEQFF. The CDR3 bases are TGTGCCACCAGAGGACAGCCCTCCTACAATGAGCAGTTCTTC.

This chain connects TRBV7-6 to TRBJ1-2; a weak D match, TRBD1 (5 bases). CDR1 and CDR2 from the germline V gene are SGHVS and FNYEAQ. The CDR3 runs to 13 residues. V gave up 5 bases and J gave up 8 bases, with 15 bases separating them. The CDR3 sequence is CASSPRDLGGYTF. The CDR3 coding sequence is TGTGCCAGCAGCCCCAGGGATTTAGGCGGCTACACCTTC.

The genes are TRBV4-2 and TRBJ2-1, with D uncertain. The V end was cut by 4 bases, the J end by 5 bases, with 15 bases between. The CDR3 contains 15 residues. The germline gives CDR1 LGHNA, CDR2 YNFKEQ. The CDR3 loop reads CASSPNGPVDNEQFF. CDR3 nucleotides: TGTGCCAGCAGCCCCAATGGGCCAGTCGACAATGAGCAGTTCTTC.

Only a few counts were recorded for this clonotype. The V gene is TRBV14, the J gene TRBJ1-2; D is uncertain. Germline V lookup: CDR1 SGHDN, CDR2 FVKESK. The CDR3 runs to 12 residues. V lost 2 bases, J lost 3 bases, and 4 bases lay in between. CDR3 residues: CASSQSYYGYTF. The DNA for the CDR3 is TGTGCCAGCAGCCAATCTTACTATGGCTACACCTTC.

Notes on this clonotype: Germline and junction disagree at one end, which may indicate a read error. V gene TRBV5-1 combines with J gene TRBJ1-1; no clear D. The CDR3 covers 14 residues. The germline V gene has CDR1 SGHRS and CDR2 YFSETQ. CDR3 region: CTSSLVDGNTEAFF. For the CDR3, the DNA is TGCACCAGCAGCTTGGTGGACGGGAACACTGAAGCTTTCTTT.

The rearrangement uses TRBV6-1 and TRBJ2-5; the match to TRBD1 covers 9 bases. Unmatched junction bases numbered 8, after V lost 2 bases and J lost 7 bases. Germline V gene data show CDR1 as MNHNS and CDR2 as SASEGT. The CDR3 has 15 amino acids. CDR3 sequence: CASSEPGQGLRTQYF. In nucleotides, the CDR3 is TGTGCCAGCAGTGAACCGGGACAGGGATTACGGACCCAGTACTTC.

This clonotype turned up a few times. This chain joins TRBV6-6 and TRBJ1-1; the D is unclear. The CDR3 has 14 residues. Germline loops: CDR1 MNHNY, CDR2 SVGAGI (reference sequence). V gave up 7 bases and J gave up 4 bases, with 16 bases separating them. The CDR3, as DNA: TGTGCCAGCAATAATCAGTTGGTTGGCACTGAAGCTTTCTTT. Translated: CASNNQLVGTEAFF.

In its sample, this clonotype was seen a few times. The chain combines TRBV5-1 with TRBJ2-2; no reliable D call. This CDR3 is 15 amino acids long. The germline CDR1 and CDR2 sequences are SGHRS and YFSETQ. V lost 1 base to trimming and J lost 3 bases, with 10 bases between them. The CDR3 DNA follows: TGCGCCAGCAGCTTGCGAGCCCAACACACCGGGGAGCTGTTTTTT. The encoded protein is CASSLRAQHTGELFF.

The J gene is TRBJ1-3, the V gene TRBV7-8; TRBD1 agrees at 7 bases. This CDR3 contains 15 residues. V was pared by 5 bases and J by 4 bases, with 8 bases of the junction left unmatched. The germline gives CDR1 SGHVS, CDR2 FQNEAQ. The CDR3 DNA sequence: TGTGCCAGCAGCCCGACAGGACAGGTCGGAAACACCATATATTTT. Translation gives CASSPTGQVGNTIYF.

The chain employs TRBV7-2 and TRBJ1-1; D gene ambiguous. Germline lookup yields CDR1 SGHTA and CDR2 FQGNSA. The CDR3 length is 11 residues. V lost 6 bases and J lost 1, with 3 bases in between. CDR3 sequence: CASSQNTEAFF. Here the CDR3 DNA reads TGTGCCAGCAGTCAGAACACTGAAGCTTTCTTT.

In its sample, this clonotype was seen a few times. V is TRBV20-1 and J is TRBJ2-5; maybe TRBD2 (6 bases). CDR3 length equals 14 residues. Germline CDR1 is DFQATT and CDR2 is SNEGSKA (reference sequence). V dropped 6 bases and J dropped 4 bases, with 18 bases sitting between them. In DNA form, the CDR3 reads TGCAGTGCATCCACCCCGGGACTCCTAGAGACCCAGTACTTC. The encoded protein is CSASTPGLLETQYF.